The 11 T cell receptor beta chains below come from one sample, sequenced in a study of beta chain features in type 1 diabetes. General study points: All four CD4+ subsets of Type 1 diabetes patients contained TCRB CDR3s that were moderately but significantly shorter.

No antigen has been identified for these receptors. Of the isolated RNA, all was reverse transcribed, and so the sequenced material was expressed TCRB transcripts. Repertoires were generated with immunoSEQ multiplex PCR, while TCRdb's copy carries only in-frame clones and drops some. The table shows around 180,000 clones, with approximately 7.8% occurring only once. The specimen was central memory CD4+ T cells from blood. All receptors come from a woman aged 40-49 years with type 1 diabetes.

The rearrangement uses TRBV4-3 and TRBJ2-2; perhaps TRBD1 as D (6 bases). The CDR3 has 15 residues. Germline lookup yields CDR1 LGHNA and CDR2 YSLEER. Trimming shortened V by 1 base and J by 6 bases, and 12 bases separated the two germline ends. CDR3 in amino acids: CASSQVQGVAGELFF. The CDR3 DNA is TGCGCCAGCAGCCAAGTACAGGGCGTCGCCGGGGAGCTGTTTTTT.

The rearrangement joins TRBV5-1 to TRBJ2-7; 9 bases are shared with TRBD1. CDR3 size: 16 residues. Germline CDR1 is SGHRS and CDR2 is YFSETQ. The ends lost 6 bases at V and 5 bases at J; junction bases unmatched: 15. The CDR3 is CASTVQGTGTSNEQYF. DNA of the CDR3: TGCGCCAGCACCGTTCAAGGGACAGGGACTTCCAACGAGCAGTACTTC.

There are a few counts of this clone. V usage is TRBV19 and J usage is TRBJ1-5; TRBD1 might be the D (6 bases). CDR1 is LNHDA and CDR2 is SQIVND in the germline V gene (reference sequence). Trimming cost V 3 bases and J 0 bases, with 9 bases left between them. The CDR3 length is 15 residues. The chain's CDR3 is CASSMSRGSNQPQHF. The CDR3 region has the DNA TGTGCCAGTAGTATGAGCAGGGGTAGCAATCAGCCCCAGCATTTT.

This clone has a handful of counts. The chain joins TRBV4-1 to TRBJ2-7, with a tentative D call TRBD1 (5 bases). V lost 0 bases and J lost 0, with 12 bases in between. Germline loops: CDR1 MGHRA, CDR2 YSYEKL. This CDR3 region has 16 residues. The CDR3 reads CASSQEFLGDSYEQYF. The CDR3 DNA follows: TGCGCCAGCAGCCAAGAGTTTTTAGGGGACTCCTACGAGCAGTACTTC.

V gene TRBV16 combines with J gene TRBJ2-7, with TRBD1 matching 8 bases. The germline V gene has CDR1 KGHSY and CDR2 FQNENV. This CDR3 is built from 15 residues. V shed 1 base and J 5 bases; nucleotides not matched to a gene: 7. In nucleotides, the CDR3 is TGTGCCAGCAGCCAATGGACAGGGAAACCGGACGAGCAGTACTTC. Its translation: CASSQWTGKPDEQYF.

This clone was observed a handful of times. The V gene is TRBV4-2, the J gene TRBJ2-7; 9 bases map to TRBD1. Germline V gene data show CDR1 as LGHNA and CDR2 as YNFKEQ. This CDR3 spans 15 amino acids. The V gene end was trimmed by 2 bases and the J gene end by 5 bases; junction bases not matched to a gene: 7. CDR3 in amino acids: CASSQPQDRGDEQYF. The CDR3 coding sequence is TGTGCCAGCAGCCAACCTCAGGACAGGGGAGACGAGCAGTACTTC.

The J gene is TRBJ1-4, the V gene TRBV4-1; no clear D gene. V was clipped by 0 bases and J by 4 bases, with 9 bases between them. Germline CDR1 is MGHRA and CDR2 is YSYEKL. This CDR3 spans 15 amino acids. In DNA, the CDR3 is TGCGCCAGCAGCCAAGATAGCGCCCTTAATGAAAAACTGTTTTTT. It codes for CASSQDSALNEKLFF.

There are a few counts of this clone. The V gene is TRBV25-1, the J gene TRBJ2-1; D perhaps matches TRBD1 (5 bases). Germline V gene data show CDR1 as MGHDK and CDR2 as SYGVNS. The V gene lost 6 bases and the J gene lost 0 bases, with 9 bases spanning the gap. The CDR3 length is 14 residues. CDR3 region: CASSDSYSYNEQFF. DNA for the CDR3: TGTGCCAGCAGCGACAGTTACTCCTACAATGAGCAGTTCTTC.

This clone was detected ten times or more. This rearrangement joins TRBV18 to TRBJ2-7, with TRBD2 as a possible D gene (6 bases). The CDR3 has 14 amino acids. Germline-derived CDR1 and CDR2 are KGHSH and LQKENI. With 3 bases removed from V and 3 bases from J, the gap between germline ends came to 12 bases. Written as DNA, the CDR3 is TGTGCCAGCTCACCGGGTTCTAGCGACTACGAGCAGTACTTC. Translation gives CASSPGSSDYEQYF.

This clone was found a few times. This sample includes further DNA sequences coding for the same CDR3. The gene calls are TRBV5-1 and TRBJ1-1; possibly TRBD1 for D (5 bases). V was clipped by 2 bases and J by 1 base, with 9 bases between them. This CDR3 is 14 amino acids long. Germline assignment: CDR1 SGHRS and CDR2 YFSETQ. The CDR3 bases are TGCGCCAGCAGCTTTGACAGCAGGAACACTGAAGCTTTCTTT. It is translated as CASSFDSRNTEAFF.

This clone was seen a handful of times. The gene calls are TRBV5-1 and TRBJ1-4; 7 bases fit TRBD1. V lost 2 bases and J lost 7; bases outside the gene matches: 2. There are 13 residues in the CDR3. CDR1 is SGHRS, CDR2 YFSETQ, per germline. CDR3 region: CASSFNRGEKLFF. In DNA form, the CDR3 reads TGCGCCAGCAGCTTCAACAGGGGTGAAAAACTGTTTTTT.